These T cell receptor beta chains were read from a single sample in a study of T cells after yellow fever vaccination. A single record per CDR3 protein comes from TCRdb applying MiXCR to the 5' RACE reads. The table has about 22,000 distinct CDR3 sequences, roughly 5.6% seen once. Sample: PBMCs, either bulk or a sorted T-cell subset (CD4+, CD8+, memory, or dextramer-sorted; not recorded which), taken about 41 days after the first yellow fever vaccination. The receptors here all came from a man aged 18 to 35 who received the YFV17D yellow fever vaccine. CDR3s include the opening cysteine and the closing phenylalanine or tryptophan. The D gene is left open where the match is weak. Clone size, where shown, is once, few, many, or a class for clones that have expanded.

D gene	V gene	J gene	clone size	CDR3 DNA	CDR3 protein
TRBD2	TRBV5-1	TRBJ2-5	many	TGCGCCAGCAGCTTGGTCCCGACTAGCGGGGGGGCCAGAGAGACCCAGTACTTC	CASSLVPTSGGARETQYF
NA	TRBV25-1	TRBJ2-6	many	TGTGCCAGCAGTGCTCAGGGAAGCTCTGGGGCCAACGTCCTGACTTTC	CASSAQGSSGANVLTF
TRBD2	TRBV7-9	TRBJ2-2	many	TGTGCCAGCGGGGACGTCTCGGGAGGGGACACCGGGGAGCTGTTTTTT	CASGDVSGGDTGELFF
NA	TRBV5-1	TRBJ2-5	many	TGCGCCAGTCGGGGTGAGGGGCAAGAGACCCAGTACTTC	CASRGEGQETQYF
TRBD2	TRBV6-5	TRBJ2-2	many	TGTGCCAGCAGTTATACTGGACTAGCTATTCCCGGGGAGCTGTTTTTT	CASSYTGLAIPGELFF
NA	TRBV20-1	TRBJ2-5	many	TGCAGTGCTAGAGAAGGATTATTACAAGAGACCCAGTACTTC	CSAREGLLQETQYF
TRBD1	TRBV5-1	TRBJ1-1	many	TGCGCCAGCAGCTTGGGACAGGGGGCCTTGGGCACTGAAGCTTTCTTT	CASSLGQGALGTEAFF
NA	TRBV20-1	TRBJ2-1	NA	TGCAGTGCTAGAGACCCCGCGGGGTATGAGCAGTTCTTC	CSARDPAGYEQFF
TRBD2	TRBV6-1	TRBJ2-5	many	TGTGCCAGCAGTGAACTTAGCGGGGACTTGGAGACCCAGTACTTC	CASSELSGDLETQYF
NA	TRBV7-9	TRBJ2-3	many	TGTGCCAGCAGCGCTATCACAGATACGCAGTATTTT	CASSAITDTQYF
NA	TRBV5-1	TRBJ2-7	many	TGCGCCAGCAGCTTGACCCTAGCGAGCTCCTACGAGCAGTACTTC	CASSLTLASSYEQYF
NA	TRBV6-5	TRBJ2-1	NA	TGTGCCAGCACTTACATCCGTCCCGGACAGCGACGCGACAATGAGCAGTTCTTC	CASTYIRPGQRRDNEQFF